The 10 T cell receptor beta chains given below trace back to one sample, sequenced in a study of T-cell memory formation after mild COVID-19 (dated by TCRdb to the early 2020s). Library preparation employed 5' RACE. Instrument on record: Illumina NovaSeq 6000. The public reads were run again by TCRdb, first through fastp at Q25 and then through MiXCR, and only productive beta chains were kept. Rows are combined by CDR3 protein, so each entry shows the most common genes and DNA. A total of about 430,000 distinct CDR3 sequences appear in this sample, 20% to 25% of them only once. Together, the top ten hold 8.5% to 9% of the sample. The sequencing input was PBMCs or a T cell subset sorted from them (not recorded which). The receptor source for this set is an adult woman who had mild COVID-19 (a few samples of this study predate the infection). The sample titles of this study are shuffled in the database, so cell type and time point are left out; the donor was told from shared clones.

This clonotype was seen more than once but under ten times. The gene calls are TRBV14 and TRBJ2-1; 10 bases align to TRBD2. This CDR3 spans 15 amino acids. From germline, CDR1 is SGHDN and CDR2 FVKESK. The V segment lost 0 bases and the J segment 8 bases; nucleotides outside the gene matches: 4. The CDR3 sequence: CASSQELAGVHEQFF. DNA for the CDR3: TGTGCCAGCAGCCAAGAGCTAGCGGGAGTGCATGAGCAGTTCTTC.

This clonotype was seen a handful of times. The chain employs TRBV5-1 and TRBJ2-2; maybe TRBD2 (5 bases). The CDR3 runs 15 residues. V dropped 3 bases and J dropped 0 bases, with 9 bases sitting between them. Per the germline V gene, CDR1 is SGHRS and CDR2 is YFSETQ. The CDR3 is CASSWGDANTGELFF. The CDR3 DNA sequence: TGCGCCAGCAGCTGGGGAGATGCGAACACCGGGGAGCTGTTTTTT.

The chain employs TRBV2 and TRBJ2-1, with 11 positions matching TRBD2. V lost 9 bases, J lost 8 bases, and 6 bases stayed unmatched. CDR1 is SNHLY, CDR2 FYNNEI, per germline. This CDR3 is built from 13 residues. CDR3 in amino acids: CASLAGGRDEQFF. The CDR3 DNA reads TGTGCCAGTCTAGCGGGAGGTCGGGATGAGCAGTTCTTC.

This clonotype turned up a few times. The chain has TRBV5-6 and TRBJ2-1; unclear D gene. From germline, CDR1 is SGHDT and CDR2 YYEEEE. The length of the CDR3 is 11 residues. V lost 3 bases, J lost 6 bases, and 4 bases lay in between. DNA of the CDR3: TGTGCCAGCAGCTGGACCAATGAGCAGTTCTTC. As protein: CASSWTNEQFF.

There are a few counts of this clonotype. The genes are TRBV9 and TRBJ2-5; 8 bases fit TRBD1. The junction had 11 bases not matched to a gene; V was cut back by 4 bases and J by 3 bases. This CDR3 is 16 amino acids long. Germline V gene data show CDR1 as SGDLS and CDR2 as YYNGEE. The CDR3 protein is CASSHGQGILEETQYF. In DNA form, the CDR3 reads TGTGCCAGCAGCCACGGACAGGGAATACTCGAAGAGACCCAGTACTTC. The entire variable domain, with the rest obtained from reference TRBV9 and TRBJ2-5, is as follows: DSGVTQTPKHLITATGQRVTLRCSPRSGDLSVYWYQQSLDQGLQFLIQYYNGEERAKGNILERFSAQQFPDLHSELNLSSLELGDSALYFCASSHGQGILEETQYFGPGTRLLVL.

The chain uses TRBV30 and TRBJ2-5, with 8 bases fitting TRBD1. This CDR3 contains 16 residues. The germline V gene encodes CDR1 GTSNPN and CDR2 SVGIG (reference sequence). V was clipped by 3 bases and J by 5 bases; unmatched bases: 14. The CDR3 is CAWRHLTGGNVETQYF. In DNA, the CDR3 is TGTGCCTGGAGGCATCTAACAGGGGGGAATGTGGAGACCCAGTACTTC.

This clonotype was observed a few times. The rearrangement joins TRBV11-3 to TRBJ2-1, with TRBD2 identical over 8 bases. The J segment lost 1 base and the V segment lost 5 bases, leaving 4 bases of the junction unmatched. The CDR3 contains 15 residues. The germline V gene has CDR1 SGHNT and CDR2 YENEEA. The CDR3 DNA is TGTGCCAGCAGCATAAGCGGGAGTTCCTACAATGAGCAGTTCTTC. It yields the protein CASSISGSSYNEQFF. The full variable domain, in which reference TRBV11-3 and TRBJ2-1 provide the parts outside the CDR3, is EAGVVQSPRYKIIEKKQPVAFWCNPISGHNTLYWYLQNLGQGPELLIRYENEEAVDDSQLPKDRFSAERLKGVDSTLKIQPAELGDSAVYLCASSISGSSYNEQFFGPGTRLTVL.

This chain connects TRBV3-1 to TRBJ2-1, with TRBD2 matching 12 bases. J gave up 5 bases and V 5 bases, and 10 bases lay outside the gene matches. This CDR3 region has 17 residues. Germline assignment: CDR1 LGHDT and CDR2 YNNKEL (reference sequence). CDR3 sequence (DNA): TGTGCCAGCAGCAGAAGACTAGCGGGAGTTGATAACAATGAGCAGTTCTTC. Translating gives CASSRRLAGVDNNEQFF.

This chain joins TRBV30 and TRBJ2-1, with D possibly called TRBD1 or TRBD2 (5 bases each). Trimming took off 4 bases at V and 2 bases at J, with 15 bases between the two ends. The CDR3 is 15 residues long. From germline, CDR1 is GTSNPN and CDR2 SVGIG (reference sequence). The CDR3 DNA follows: TGTGCCTGGATTAGGGGAGCAGGGACCTACAATGAGCAGTTCTTC. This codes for CAWIRGAGTYNEQFF.

The CDR3 here is CASSLDEGRAPLHF. CDR3 DNA: TGTGCCAGCAGCTTGGATGAGGGCAGGGCACCCCTCCACTTT. The V and J genes are TRBV5-4 and TRBJ1-6, with D possibly TRBD1 on 5 matching bases. CDR1 and CDR2 from the germline V gene are SGHNT and YYREEE (reference sequence). The V end lost 0 bases, the J end lost 11 bases, and 12 bases lay between the germline ends. The CDR3 spans 14 residues.